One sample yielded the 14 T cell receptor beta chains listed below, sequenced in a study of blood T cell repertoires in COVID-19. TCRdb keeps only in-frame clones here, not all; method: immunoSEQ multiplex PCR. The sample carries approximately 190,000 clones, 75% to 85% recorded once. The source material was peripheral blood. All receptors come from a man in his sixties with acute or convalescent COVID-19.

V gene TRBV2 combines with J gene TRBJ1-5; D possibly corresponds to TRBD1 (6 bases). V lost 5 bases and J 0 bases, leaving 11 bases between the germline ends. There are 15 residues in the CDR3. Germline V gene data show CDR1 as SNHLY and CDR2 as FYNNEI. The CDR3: CASSSQGHSNQPQHF. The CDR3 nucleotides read TGTGCCAGCAGTAGTCAGGGGCATAGCAATCAGCCCCAGCATTTT.

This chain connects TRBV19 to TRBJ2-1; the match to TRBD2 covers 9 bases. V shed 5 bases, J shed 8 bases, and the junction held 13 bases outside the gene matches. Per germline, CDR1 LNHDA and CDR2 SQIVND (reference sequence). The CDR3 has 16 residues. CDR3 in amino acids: CASSPKTSGGTHEQFF. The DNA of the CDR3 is TGTGCCAGTAGTCCCAAGACTAGCGGAGGAACCCATGAGCAGTTCTTC.

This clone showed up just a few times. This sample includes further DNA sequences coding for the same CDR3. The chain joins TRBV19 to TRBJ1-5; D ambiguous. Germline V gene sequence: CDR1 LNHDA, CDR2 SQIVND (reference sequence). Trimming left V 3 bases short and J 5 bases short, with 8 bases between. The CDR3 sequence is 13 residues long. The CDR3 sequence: CASSIVRDQPQHF. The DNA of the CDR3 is TGTGCCAGTAGTATTGTCCGGGATCAGCCCCAGCATTTT.

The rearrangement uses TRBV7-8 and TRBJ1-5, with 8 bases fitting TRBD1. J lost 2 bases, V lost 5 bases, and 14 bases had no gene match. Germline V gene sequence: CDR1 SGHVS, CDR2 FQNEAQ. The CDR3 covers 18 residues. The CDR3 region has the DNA TGTGCCAGCAGCCCTACCATCACAGGGGGATCGGGCAATCAGCCCCAGCATTTT. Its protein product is CASSPTITGGSGNQPQHF.

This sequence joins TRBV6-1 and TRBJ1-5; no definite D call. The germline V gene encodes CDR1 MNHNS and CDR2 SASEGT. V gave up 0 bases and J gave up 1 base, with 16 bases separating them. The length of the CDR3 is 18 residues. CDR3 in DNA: TGTGCCAGCAGTGAAGCGAACCTCGGTGTCGAAAGCAATCAGCCCCAGCATTTT. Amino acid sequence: CASSEANLGVESNQPQHF.

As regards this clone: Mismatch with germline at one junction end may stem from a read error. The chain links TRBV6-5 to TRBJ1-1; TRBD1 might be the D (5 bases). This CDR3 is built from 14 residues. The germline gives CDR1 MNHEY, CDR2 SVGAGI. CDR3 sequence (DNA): TGTGCCAGCAGTTATAGGGCAGGGAACGCTGAAGCTTTCTTT. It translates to CASSYRAGNAEAFF.

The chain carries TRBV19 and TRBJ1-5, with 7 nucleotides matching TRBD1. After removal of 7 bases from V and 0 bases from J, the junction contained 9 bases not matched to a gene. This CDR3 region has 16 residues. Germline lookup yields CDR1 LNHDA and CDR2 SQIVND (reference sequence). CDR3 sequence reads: CASNGQAGNSNQPQHF. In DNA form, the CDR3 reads TGTGCCAGTAATGGACAGGCGGGGAATAGCAATCAGCCCCAGCATTTT.

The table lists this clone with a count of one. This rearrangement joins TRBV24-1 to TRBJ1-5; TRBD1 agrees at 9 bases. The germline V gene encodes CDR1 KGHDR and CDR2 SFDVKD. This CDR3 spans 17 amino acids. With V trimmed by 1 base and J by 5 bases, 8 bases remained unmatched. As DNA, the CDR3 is TGTGCCACCAGTGATTTAACAGGGGGCGAGATCGATCAGCCCCAGCATTTT. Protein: CATSDLTGGEIDQPQHF.

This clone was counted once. The CDR3 here is CASSAQGSSYNEQFF. The CDR3 DNA reads TGTGCCAGCAGTGCACAGGGTAGCTCCTACAATGAGCAGTTCTTC. This chain connects TRBV6-1 to TRBJ2-1; TRBD1 is a possible D gene (6 bases). V was pared by 4 bases and J by 0 bases, with 10 bases between. Germline CDR1 is MNHNS and CDR2 is SASEGT. The CDR3 runs to 15 residues.

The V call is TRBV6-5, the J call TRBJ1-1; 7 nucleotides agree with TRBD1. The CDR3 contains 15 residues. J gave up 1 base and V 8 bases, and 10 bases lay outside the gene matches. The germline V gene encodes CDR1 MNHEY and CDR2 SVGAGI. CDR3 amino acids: CASPGPGQENTEAFF. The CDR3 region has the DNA TGTGCCAGCCCTGGCCCAGGACAGGAGAACACTGAAGCTTTCTTT.

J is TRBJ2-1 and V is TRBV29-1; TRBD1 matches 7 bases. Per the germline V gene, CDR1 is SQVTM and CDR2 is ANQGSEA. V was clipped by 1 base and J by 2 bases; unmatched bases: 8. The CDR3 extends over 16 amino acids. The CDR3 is CSVEGIRDRPYNEQFF. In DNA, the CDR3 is TGCAGCGTTGAAGGGATCCGGGACAGACCCTACAATGAGCAGTTCTTC.

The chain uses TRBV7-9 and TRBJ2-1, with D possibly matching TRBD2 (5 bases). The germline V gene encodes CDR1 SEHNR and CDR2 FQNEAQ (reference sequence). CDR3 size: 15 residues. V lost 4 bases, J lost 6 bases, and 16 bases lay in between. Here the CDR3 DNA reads TGTGCCAGCAGCTCTGGACTGGAATACGGCAATGAGCAGTTCTTC. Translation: CASSSGLEYGNEQFF.

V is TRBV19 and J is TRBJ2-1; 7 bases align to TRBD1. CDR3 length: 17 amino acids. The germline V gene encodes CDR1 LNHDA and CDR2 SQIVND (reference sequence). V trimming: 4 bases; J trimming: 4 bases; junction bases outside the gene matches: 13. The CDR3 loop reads CASSKGANRGTYNEQFF. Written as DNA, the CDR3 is TGTGCCAGTAGTAAGGGGGCAAACAGGGGTACGTACAATGAGCAGTTCTTC.

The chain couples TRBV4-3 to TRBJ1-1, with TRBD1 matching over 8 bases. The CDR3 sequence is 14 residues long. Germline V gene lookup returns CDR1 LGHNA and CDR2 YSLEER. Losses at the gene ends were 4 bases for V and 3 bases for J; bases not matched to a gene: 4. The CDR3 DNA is TGCGCCAGCAGCCCGGGACAGGCGGACACTGAAGCTTTCTTT. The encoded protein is CASSPGQADTEAFF.